Each of the 21 T cell receptor beta chains below was sequenced from the same sample in a study of T cells after yellow fever vaccination (dated by TCRdb to the late 2010s). The treatment or condition label here, explained by the study, means: live attenuated yellow fever vaccine strain. Library creation used 5' RACE. Sequencing used an Illumina NovaSeq 6000. TCRdb's own reprocessing of the public reads used fastp at Q25 and MiXCR and kept productive beta chains. Rows matching on CDR3 protein sequence are summarized as one entry with the most common DNA and genes. This sample is represented by approximately 170,000 distinct CDR3 sequences; roughly 11% of them were singletons. The ten largest clonotypes hold roughly a third of the sample. The source material was CD8+ T cells sorted from PBMCs, sampled 15 days after the yellow fever booster vaccination. These receptors were collected from a man younger than 35 who received the YFV17D yellow fever vaccine.

Concerning this clonotype: Just one base apart from a much larger clone, this may be a read error. The chain carries TRBV6-6 and TRBJ1-1, with TRBD1 as a possible D gene (5 bases). Per the germline V gene, CDR1 is MNHNY and CDR2 is SVGAGI (reference sequence). This CDR3 comprises 13 residues. The chain's CDR3 is CASSPPMDTEALF. DNA for the CDR3: TGTGCCAGCAGCCCACCAATGGACACTGAAGCTCTCTTT.

CDR3 residues: CASSTRGWSSPLHF. CDR3 sequence (DNA): TGTGCCAGCAGTACAAGAGGGTGGAGTTCACCCCTCCACTTT. V usage is TRBV2 and J usage is TRBJ1-6; D is ambiguous. CDR1 is SNHLY and CDR2 is FYNNEI in the germline V gene. This CDR3 is 14 amino acids long. With 5 bases removed from V and 9 bases from J, the gap between germline ends came to 14 bases.

This clonotype was recorded a few times. J is TRBJ1-2 and V is TRBV2; possible D gene TRBD1, 5 bases. The germline CDR1 and CDR2 sequences are SNHLY and FYNNEI. The CDR3 consists of 14 residues. The V and J ends lost 7 bases and 6 bases respectively, with 18 bases between them. CDR3 sequence (DNA): TGTGCCAGCAAGAGCCTCGGGGCAGCAGATGGCTACACCTTC. The encoded protein is CASKSLGAADGYTF. The full variable domain, rest sourced from reference TRBV2 and TRBJ1-2, is EPEVTQTPSHQVTQMGQEVILRCVPISNHLYFYWYRQILGQKVEFLVSFYNNEISEKSEIFDDQFSVERPDGSNFTLKIRSTKLEDSAMYFCASKSLGAADGYTFGSGTRLTVV.

In its sample, this clonotype was seen a few times. DNA of the CDR3: TGTGCCAGCAGTGACACTTGGAGAGGGGCTAGCACAGATACGCAGTATTTT. Its translation: CASSDTWRGASTDTQYF. This chain connects TRBV6-4 to TRBJ2-3; D may match TRBD1 or TRBD2 (5 bases each). Germline V gene data show CDR1 as MRHNA and CDR2 as SNTAGT. V was cut by 2 bases and J by 0 bases, with 15 bases left in between. The CDR3 has 17 amino acids.

This chain links TRBV10-2 with TRBJ2-5; D not resolved. The germline V gene encodes CDR1 WSHSY and CDR2 SAAADI. Trimming left V 4 bases short and J 5 bases short, with 11 bases between. This CDR3 has 13 amino acids. DNA for the CDR3: TGCGCCAGCAGTGCCGCCGGTTGGGAGACCCAGTACTTC. Protein: CASSAAGWETQYF.

CDR3 sequence: CASDTLAGGLNEQFF. The DNA for the CDR3 is TGTGCCAGCGACACCTTAGCGGGGGGGCTCAATGAGCAGTTCTTC. The rearrangement links TRBV25-1 to TRBJ2-1, with 11 bases lining up with TRBD2. This CDR3 has 15 residues. The germline CDR1 and CDR2 sequences are MGHDK and SYGVNS. The junction had 9 bases not matched to a gene; V was cut back by 8 bases and J by 6 bases.

CDR3 sequence reads: CASVLKGGNTIYF. The CDR3 nucleotides read TGTGCCAGCGTCCTAAAGGGGGGAAACACCATATATTTT. The chain is built from TRBV7-9 and TRBJ1-3; a possible D gene is TRBD1 (5 bases). V was shortened by 8 bases and J by 4 bases, with 12 bases between the two germline ends. The germline CDR1 and CDR2 sequences are SEHNR and FQNEAQ (reference sequence). The CDR3 spans 13 residues.

This clonotype was counted a few times. This chain joins TRBV5-4 and TRBJ2-5; no definite D call. Germline CDR1 reads SGHNT; CDR2 reads YYREEE (reference sequence). V was shortened by 0 bases and J by 4 bases, with 10 bases between the two germline ends. The CDR3 sequence is 14 residues long. CDR3 in DNA: TGTGCCAGCAGCTTGGAAGGTGTTGGAGAGACCCAGTACTTC. Protein sequence: CASSLEGVGETQYF.

This clonotype showed up many times. The chain joins TRBV4-3 to TRBJ2-1; TRBD2 aligns across 12 bases. CDR1 and CDR2 from the germline V gene are LGHNA and YSLEER. Losses at the gene ends were 3 bases for V and 6 bases for J; bases not matched to a gene: 3. The CDR3 is made up of 15 amino acids. The CDR3 reads CASSHGTSGFNEQFF. In DNA form, the CDR3 reads TGCGCCAGCAGCCATGGGACTAGCGGGTTCAATGAGCAGTTCTTC.

This clonotype came up many times. The chain combines TRBV4-1 with TRBJ1-2; TRBD1 agrees at 7 bases. V trimming: 4 bases; J trimming: 3 bases; junction bases outside the gene matches: 14. CDR1 MGHRA and CDR2 YSYEKL come from the germline V gene. This CDR3 spans 17 amino acids. The DNA of the CDR3 is TGCGCCAGCAGCCCGAAAGGAGATACAGGGGAGTACTATGGCTACACCTTC. Protein product: CASSPKGDTGEYYGYTF.

This clonotype was counted ten times or more. The J gene is TRBJ1-1, the V gene TRBV4-3, with 7 bases identical to TRBD1. This CDR3 has 15 amino acids. CDR1 and CDR2 from the germline V gene are LGHNA and YSLEER. The V segment lost 0 bases and the J segment 4 bases; nucleotides outside the gene matches: 5. The CDR3 region is CASSQDQAGGTEAFF. CDR3 nucleotides: TGCGCCAGCAGCCAAGATCAGGCAGGGGGCACTGAAGCTTTCTTT.

The CDR3 reads CASSVHDSYNEQFF. The CDR3 nucleotides read TGTGCCAGCAGCGTCCACGACTCCTACAATGAGCAGTTCTTC. The chain couples TRBV7-2 to TRBJ2-1; D uncertain. The germline CDR1 and CDR2 sequences are SGHTA and FQGNSA. Trimming stripped 5 bases from V and 0 bases from J, with 8 bases between. The CDR3 is 14 residues long.

The V call is TRBV7-2, the J call TRBJ1-3; D is undetermined. V lost 3 bases, J lost 4 bases, and 10 bases lay in between. CDR3 length: 14 residues. Germline V gene sequence: CDR1 SGHTA, CDR2 FQGNSA. This CDR3 reads CASSFGAMGNTIYF. The CDR3 DNA follows: TGTGCCAGCAGCTTCGGAGCCATGGGAAACACCATATATTTT.

This clonotype was observed a few times. The V call is TRBV19, the J call TRBJ2-2, with 7 bases matching TRBD1. Germline values: CDR1 LNHDA, CDR2 SQIVND (reference sequence). V was clipped by 5 bases and J by 6 bases; unmatched bases: 3. This CDR3 is built from 13 residues. CDR3 region: CASSPGTAGELFF. CDR3 sequence (DNA): TGTGCCAGTAGTCCAGGGACAGCCGGGGAGCTGTTTTTT.

The chain carries TRBV5-1 and TRBJ2-3, with D possibly matching TRBD1 (5 bases). The length of the CDR3 is 14 residues. CDR1 and CDR2 from the germline V gene are SGHRS and YFSETQ. Trimming left V 4 bases short and J 2 bases short, with 11 bases between. CDR3 sequence: CASSQNRNTDTQYF. The CDR3 DNA is TGCGCCAGCAGCCAGAACAGGAACACAGATACGCAGTATTTT.

The chain employs TRBV7-9 and TRBJ2-5; maybe TRBD2 (6 bases). The V gene's germline CDR1 is SEHNR and CDR2 FQNEAQ (reference sequence). This CDR3 is built from 15 residues. V was pared by 2 bases and J by 3 bases, with 13 bases between. The CDR3, as DNA: TGTGCCAGCAGCTTACTGTCCCGGGGGAAAGAGACCCAGTACTTC. This translates into CASSLLSRGKETQYF.

This rearrangement joins TRBV27 to TRBJ1-6; D is uncertain. The CDR3 spans 13 residues. The germline V gene has CDR1 MNHEY and CDR2 SMNVEV (reference sequence). The V gene lost 1 base and the J gene lost 9 bases, with 7 bases spanning the gap. The CDR3 reads CASSLYAGSPLHF. CDR3 sequence (DNA): TGTGCCAGCAGTTTATATGCCGGTTCACCCCTCCACTTT.

This clonotype was recorded many times. V gene TRBV27 combines with J gene TRBJ1-5; D unclear. The CDR3 is 13 amino acids. CDR1 is MNHEY and CDR2 is SMNVEV in the germline V gene (reference sequence). V was clipped by 4 bases and J by 6 bases, with 10 bases between them. The CDR3 DNA is TGTGCCAGCAGTTCATGGGGTGGTCAGCCCCAGCATTTT. This gives the protein CASSSWGGQPQHF.

This clonotype turned up a few times. The chain carries TRBV10-3 and TRBJ2-7; no definite D call. V dropped 3 bases and J dropped 2 bases, with 5 bases sitting between them. Germline-derived CDR1 and CDR2 are ENHRY and SYGVKD. This CDR3 spans 12 amino acids. DNA for the CDR3: TGTGCCATCAGTGACAGTGCCTACGAGCAGTACTTC. Amino acids: CAISDSAYEQYF.

The chain uses TRBV11-2 and TRBJ2-5; TRBD2 matches 8 bases. The CDR3 is 16 residues long. With V trimmed by 1 base and J by 5 bases, 9 bases remained unmatched. Per germline, CDR1 SGHAT and CDR2 FQNNGV. The CDR3 DNA follows: TGTGCCAGCAGCTTAGTTCCAGCGGGGGTGAGGGAGACCCAGTACTTC. Translated: CASSLVPAGVRETQYF.

The chain has TRBV4-2 and TRBJ2-7; either TRBD1 or TRBD2 may fit D (5 bases each). CDR1 LGHNA and CDR2 YNFKEQ come from the germline V gene. The CDR3 spans 17 residues. V shed 1 base and J shed 0 bases, with 16 bases lying between them. CDR3 bases: TGTGCCAGCAGCCAAGGGGTCGGGGACGCGAGCTCCTACGAGCAGTACTTC. This translates into CASSQGVGDASSYEQYF.